The rows below give T cell receptor beta chains drawn from one sample of a study of CD8 T cells in Susac syndrome. Each CDR3 protein is one row after TCRdb ran MiXCR on the immunoSEQ multiplex PCR reads. Counted here are roughly 250,000 distinct CDR3 sequences, about 96% occurring once; the ten biggest clones make up 0.095% to 0.12%. Input material: CD4+ T cells from PBMCs. These receptors all come from a human donor with Susac syndrome. Both conserved end residues are part of each CDR3.

j_gene: TRBJ2-7
v_gene: TRBV20-1
CDR3aa: CSAKTTGLADREQYF

j_gene: TRBJ2-7
v_gene: TRBV10-3
CDR3aa: CAISDPGLAHYEQYF

j_gene: TRBJ2-6
v_gene: TRBV4-2
CDR3aa: CASSQELILSGANVLTF

j_gene: TRBJ2-2
v_gene: TRBV3-1
CDR3aa: CASSQDRMGGELFF

j_gene: TRBJ2-3
v_gene: TRBV12-3/TRBV12-4
CDR3aa: CASKYRGTTDTQYF

j_gene: TRBJ1-1
v_gene: TRBV20-1
CDR3aa: CSAPDRGTMNTEAFF

j_gene: TRBJ2-7
v_gene: TRBV4-1
CDR3aa: CASSQFWDRGREQYF

j_gene: TRBJ2-1
v_gene: TRBV7-2
CDR3aa: CASSFARAYNEQFF

j_gene: TRBJ2-3
v_gene: TRBV20-1
CDR3aa: CSASGRVPDTQYF

j_gene: TRBJ2-1
v_gene: TRBV18
CDR3aa: CASSRKGGSHYNEQFF

j_gene: TRBJ2-1
v_gene: TRBV29-1
CDR3aa: CSVEDVRDRAGNEQFF

j_gene: TRBJ2-1
v_gene: TRBV2
CDR3aa: CASSDGDRDYNEQFF

j_gene: TRBJ1-4
v_gene: TRBV27
CDR3aa: CASGDFSSGNEKLFF

j_gene: TRBJ2-1
v_gene: TRBV20-1
CDR3aa: CSARREADNEQFF

j_gene: TRBJ2-7
v_gene: TRBV6-1
CDR3aa: CASSQGTYEQYF

j_gene: TRBJ2-5
v_gene: TRBV7-8
CDR3aa: CASSTAGTVQETQYF

j_gene: TRBJ1-1
v_gene: TRBV3-1
CDR3aa: CASSQVVGNTEAFF

j_gene: TRBJ1-1
v_gene: TRBV30
CDR3aa: CAWRGHLNTEAFF

j_gene: TRBJ2-7
v_gene: TRBV25-1
CDR3aa: CASRALGAPEGEQYF

j_gene: TRBJ2-6
v_gene: TRBV6-1
CDR3aa: CASRDRSSGANVLTF

j_gene: TRBJ1-2
v_gene: TRBV12-3/TRBV12-4
CDR3aa: CASSPSGHGYTF

j_gene: TRBJ2-2
v_gene: TRBV19
CDR3aa: CASSFSPFSTLGELFF

j_gene: TRBJ2-7
v_gene: TRBV3-1
CDR3aa: CASSQNSDEQYF

j_gene: TRBJ2-7
v_gene: TRBV30
CDR3aa: CAGGLGGSTYEQYF

j_gene: TRBJ2-7
v_gene: TRBV12-3/TRBV12-4
CDR3aa: CASSFTYGQGAREQYF

j_gene: TRBJ2-5
v_gene: TRBV5-6
CDR3aa: CASSQGLGSQETQYF

j_gene: TRBJ1-1
v_gene: TRBV20-1
CDR3aa: CSARDVDTEAFF

j_gene: TRBJ2-5
v_gene: TRBV6-6
CDR3aa: CASQRDRALGETQYF

j_gene: TRBJ2-5
v_gene: TRBV21-1
CDR3aa: CASSNRLAGGQETQYF